This entry lists 7 T cell receptor beta chains sequenced from one sample in a study of cytotoxic CD8 clonotypes in ibrutinib-treated CLL. Repertoires were generated with immunoSEQ multiplex PCR, while TCRdb's copy carries only in-frame clones and drops some. This sample has some 290,000 clones, with about 80% found just once. The sequenced sample was PBMCs, obtained before ibrutinib treatment. These receptors were obtained from a human donor with chronic lymphocytic leukemia.

This chain uses TRBV28 with TRBJ1-4, with D possibly being TRBD1 (6 bases). Looked up from germline, CDR1 is MDHEN and CDR2 is SYDVKM. Trimming took 6 bases from V and 8 from J, leaving 16 bases between them. This CDR3 contains 14 residues. In DNA form, the CDR3 reads TGTGCCAGCAGAACCGGACAGTCCGCGGAAAAACTGTTTTTT. Translating it yields CASRTGQSAEKLFF.

The chain joins TRBV19 to TRBJ1-5; a possible D gene is TRBD1 (6 bases). V shed 6 bases and J shed 0 bases, with 12 bases lying between them. Looked up from germline, CDR1 is LNHDA and CDR2 is SQIVND (reference sequence). This CDR3 is built from 15 residues. The CDR3 DNA sequence: TGTGCCAGTAGCCCGACAGGCGATAGCAATCAGCCCCAGCATTTT. Protein sequence: CASSPTGDSNQPQHF.

This chain uses TRBV5-1 with TRBJ1-3; 7 nucleotides agree with TRBD1. With V trimmed by 1 base and J by 0 bases, 7 bases remained unmatched. Germline CDR1 reads SGHRS; CDR2 reads YFSETQ. The CDR3 runs 17 residues. The CDR3 nucleotides read TGCGCCAGCAGCTTGCGGGACAGCGCTAGCTCTGGAAACACCATATATTTT. Its protein product is CASSLRDSASSGNTIYF.

This clone appeared a single time. The chain combines TRBV27 with TRBJ2-7, with TRBD2 as a possible D gene (5 bases). CDR1 MNHEY and CDR2 SMNVEV come from the germline V gene (reference sequence). The CDR3 sequence is 16 residues long. V shed 4 bases and J shed 7 bases, with 23 bases lying between them. As DNA, the CDR3 is TGTGCCAGCAGTTACGCCGGGAACAGAATAAAGAAGGAGCAGTACTTC. Its protein is CASSYAGNRIKKEQYF.

The V call is TRBV11-2, the J call TRBJ2-7; 8 bases are shared with TRBD2. The CDR3 is 18 amino acids. Germline V gene data show CDR1 as SGHAT and CDR2 as FQNNGV. After removal of 5 bases from V and 3 bases from J, the junction contained 18 bases not matched to a gene. CDR3: CASSLRFSPLAENYEQYF. The DNA of the CDR3 is TGTGCCAGCAGCCTAAGGTTCTCTCCACTAGCGGAGAACTACGAGCAGTACTTC.

The genes are TRBV5-1 and TRBJ1-2; 8 positions agree with TRBD1. The CDR3 has 14 residues. Looked up from germline, CDR1 is SGHRS and CDR2 is YFSETQ. V lost 3 bases to trimming and J lost 2 bases; unmatched junction nucleotides: 3. Written as DNA, the CDR3 is TGCGCCAGCAGCTCCGGGACAGGAAACTATGGCTACACCTTC. It specifies CASSSGTGNYGYTF.

The chain combines TRBV4-1 with TRBJ2-6, with a tentative D call TRBD1 (5 bases). CDR3 length: 15 amino acids. With 3 bases removed from V and 0 bases from J, the gap between germline ends came to 6 bases. Germline CDR1 is MGHRA and CDR2 is YSYEKL. CDR3 nucleotides: TGCGCCAGCAGCCACACAGGCTCTGGGGCCAACGTCCTGACTTTC. Translating it yields CASSHTGSGANVLTF.